One sample yielded the 21 T cell receptor beta chains listed below, sequenced in a study of technical replicates of blood from several donors. Measured with immunoSEQ multiplex PCR; TCRdb has only the in-frame clones, and not every one. The sample shows around 58,000 clones, more than 75% of them seen only once. Sequencing input: PBMCs. Every receptor here comes from a human donor in good health. Some clones in this sample may be carry-over from other donors' samples.

This clone was observed a single time. V and J are TRBV7-2 and TRBJ1-5; the match to TRBD1 covers 7 bases. The germline V gene encodes CDR1 SGHTA and CDR2 FQGNSA. With V trimmed by 2 bases and J by 3 bases, 7 bases remained unmatched. This CDR3 has 16 residues. The DNA for the CDR3 is TGTGCCAGCAGCTTACTAGGGGGCCCCACCAATCAGCCCCAGCATTTT. It encodes CASSLLGGPTNQPQHF.

The V and J genes are TRBV4-3 and TRBJ2-3; D not resolved. This CDR3 has 15 amino acids. Germline CDR1 LGHNA, CDR2 YSLEER. Trimming pared 0 bases from V and 11 bases from J, leaving 18 bases between. The CDR3 region is CASSQDSGGELRQYF. The CDR3, as DNA: TGCGCCAGCAGCCAAGATTCTGGCGGTGAATTAAGGCAGTATTTT.

This sequence joins TRBV6-5 and TRBJ1-2; D is possibly TRBD1 (6 bases). Germline V gene lookup returns CDR1 MNHEY and CDR2 SVGAGI. Deletions cut 4 bases from V and 0 bases from J, with 12 bases between. CDR3 length: 15 amino acids. CDR3: CASSSGQIANYGYTF. The CDR3 nucleotides are TGTGCCAGCAGTTCTGGACAGATAGCTAACTATGGCTACACCTTC.

This clone appeared a few times. This chain uses TRBV21-1 with TRBJ1-2; TRBD1, as called in the table, went unchecked against the DNA. TRBV21-1 is marked as a pseudogene. This CDR3 is 14 amino acids long. CDR3 loop: CASSSTGSENQGAF. CDR3 DNA sequence: TGTGCCAGCAGCTCAACCGGGTCCGAGAACCAGGGGGCCTTC.

This clone was recorded only once. The V gene is TRBV14, the J gene TRBJ2-2; 8 bases map to TRBD2. Germline V lookup: CDR1 SGHDN, CDR2 FVKESK. The CDR3 consists of 13 residues. With V trimmed by 8 bases and J by 6 bases, 5 bases remained unmatched. CDR3 in DNA: TGTGCCAGCGGAGGCGGGGGGCCCGGGGAGCTGTTTTTT. Amino acids: CASGGGGPGELFF.

This clone occurred a few times. The chain employs TRBV7-2 and TRBJ1-1; no definite D call. The V end was cut by 4 bases, the J end by 8 bases, with 11 bases between. Germline CDR1 reads SGHTA; CDR2 reads FQGNSA. CDR3 length equals 12 residues. CDR3 sequence: CASSSWTAEAFF. In nucleotides, the CDR3 is TGTGCCAGCAGCTCGTGGACTGCCGAAGCTTTCTTT.

This chain uses TRBV30 with TRBJ1-2, with D unresolved. Germline CDR1 is GTSNPN and CDR2 is SVGIG (reference sequence). With 2 bases removed from V and 8 bases from J, the gap between germline ends came to 15 bases. The CDR3 consists of 13 residues. CDR3 loop: CAWSLAILGGYTF. The CDR3 DNA is TGTGCCTGGAGTCTAGCCATTCTTGGCGGCTACACCTTC. Using reference TRBV30 and TRBJ1-2 for the parts outside the CDR3, the full variable domain is SQTIHQWPATLVQPVGSPLSLECTVEGTSNPNLYWYRQAAGRGLQLLFYSVGIGQISSEVPQNLSASRPQDRQFILSSKKLLLSDSGFYLCAWSLAILGGYTFGSGTRLTVV.

The CDR3 DNA reads TGTGCCAGCAGCCCACAGCAAGGGGGTGCGAACATTCAGTACTTC. Residues: CASSPQQGGANIQYF. The gene calls are TRBV7-2 and TRBJ2-4; D is perhaps TRBD1 (6 bases). Germline V gene sequence: CDR1 SGHTA, CDR2 FQGNSA. Trimming took 5 bases from V and 7 from J, leaving 18 bases between them. The CDR3 is 15 amino acids.

V gene TRBV6-4 combines with J gene TRBJ1-2, with D maybe TRBD1 (5 bases). Germline CDR1 MRHNA, CDR2 SNTAGT. V lost 2 bases, J lost 4 bases, and 5 bases lay in between. This CDR3 comprises 12 residues. CDR3 residues: CASSDRGYGYTF. CDR3 nucleotide sequence: TGTGCCAGCAGTGACAGGGGCTATGGCTACACCTTC.

This clone was picked up one time. The chain combines TRBV6-5 with TRBJ2-3; D possibly corresponds to TRBD2 (5 bases). CDR3 length equals 14 residues. V lost 6 bases, J lost 0 bases, and 10 bases lay in between. Germline assignment: CDR1 MNHEY and CDR2 SVGAGI. CDR3 in DNA: TGTGCCAGCAGCCCGAGGGTCAGCACAGATACGCAGTATTTT. Its translation: CASSPRVSTDTQYF.

The chain uses TRBV5-1 and TRBJ1-3; perhaps TRBD1 as D (6 bases). The V end was cut by 4 bases, the J end by 0 bases, with 11 bases between. CDR1 is SGHRS, CDR2 YFSETQ, per germline. The CDR3 covers 15 residues. This CDR3 is CASSPDSGSGNTIYF. CDR3 in DNA: TGCGCCAGCAGCCCGGACAGTGGCTCTGGAAACACCATATATTTT.

The chain is built from TRBV7-2 and TRBJ1-2; 8 bases are shared with TRBD1. Trimming took 5 bases from V and 5 from J; bases not matched to a gene: 10. The germline gives CDR1 SGHTA, CDR2 FQGNSA. The CDR3 sequence is 15 residues long. The CDR3, as DNA: TGTGCCAGCAGCGCGTCCTCGGACAGGGCGTATGGCTACACCTTC. Protein product: CASSASSDRAYGYTF. Together with reference TRBV7-2 and TRBJ1-2, the CDR3 gives the full variable domain: GAGVSQSPSNKVTEKGKDVELRCDPISGHTALYWYRQSLGQGLEFLIYFQGNSAPDKSGLPSDRFSAERTGGSVSTLTIQRTQQEDSAVYLCASSASSDRAYGYTFGSGTRLTVV.

In DNA form, the CDR3 reads TGTGCCAGCAGTAGATTAGGGGGCAACACTGAAGCTTTCTTT. It encodes CASSRLGGNTEAFF. This sequence joins TRBV27 and TRBJ1-1; TRBD1 matches at 7 bases. Germline V gene data show CDR1 as MNHEY and CDR2 as SMNVEV (reference sequence). V was pared by 5 bases and J by 2 bases, with 5 bases of the junction left unmatched. The CDR3 contains 14 residues.

This clone has a handful of counts. The chain recombines TRBV11-2 with TRBJ2-7, with D perhaps matching TRBD2 (6 bases). This CDR3 has 16 residues. Germline assignment: CDR1 SGHAT and CDR2 FQNNGV. Trimming left V 5 bases short and J 0 bases short, with 17 bases between. CDR3 sequence reads: CASSGTRTGSSYEQYF. The CDR3 region has the DNA TGTGCCAGCAGCGGGACTCGGACCGGGAGCTCCTACGAGCAGTACTTC. Full variable domain (missing parts from reference TRBV11-2 and TRBJ2-7): EAGVAQSPRYKIIEKRQSVAFWCNPISGHATLYWYQQILGQGPKLLIQFQNNGVVDDSQLPKDRFSAERLKGVDSTLKIQPAKLEDSAVYLCASSGTRTGSSYEQYFGPGTRLTVT.

V is TRBV27 and J is TRBJ2-1, with 8 bases aligning to TRBD2. Germline lookup yields CDR1 MNHEY and CDR2 SMNVEV (reference sequence). The CDR3 contains 13 residues. With 8 bases clipped from V and 12 bases from J, the junction kept 12 bases outside the gene matches. In DNA, the CDR3 is TGTGCCAGCGCTTTATCCGGGACTAGTTTGCAGTTCTTC. Protein: CASALSGTSLQFF.

In its sample, this clone was seen a few times. The CDR3 nucleotides read TGTGCCAGCAGTGGGCTGGGGGGTAAGCAGTACTTC. Translation: CASSGLGGKQYF. The rearrangement links TRBV25-1 to TRBJ2-7, with a tentative D call TRBD2 (6 bases). This CDR3 has 12 residues. Germline lookup yields CDR1 MGHDK and CDR2 SYGVNS. The V gene lost 4 bases and the J gene lost 8 bases, with 12 bases spanning the gap.

The CDR3 sequence: CASSFRDRAYEQYF. The CDR3 DNA is TGTGCCAGCAGCTTCCGGGACAGGGCCTACGAGCAGTACTTC. The rearrangement links TRBV5-6 to TRBJ2-7; 9 nucleotides align to TRBD1. The CDR3 consists of 14 residues. Germline-derived CDR1 and CDR2 are SGHDT and YYEEEE. The V gene end was trimmed by 2 bases and the J gene end by 2 bases; junction bases not matched to a gene: 2. Full variable domain (outside the CDR3, taken from reference TRBV5-6 and TRBJ2-7): DAGVTQSPTHLIKTRGQQVTLRCSPKSGHDTVSWYQQALGQGPQFIFQYYEEEERQRGNFPDRFSGHQFPNYSSELNVNALLLGDSALYLCASSFRDRAYEQYFGPGTRLTVT.

The chain's CDR3 is CASSLVQETSGGATANTGELFF. The CDR3 DNA reads TGTGCCAGCAGCTTAGTTCAGGAAACTAGCGGGGGGGCGACTGCGAACACCGGGGAGCTGTTTTTT. This chain joins TRBV7-3 and TRBJ2-2, with 13 bases that match TRBD2. There are 22 residues in the CDR3. Trimming cost V 2 bases and J 0 bases; bases outside gene matches: 15. Germline loops: CDR1 SGHTA, CDR2 FQGTGA.

This clone came up once. This chain links TRBV6-1 with TRBJ1-3; D may be TRBD1 (6 bases). Germline CDR1 reads MNHNS; CDR2 reads SASEGT. This CDR3 has 15 residues. V lost 8 bases to trimming and J lost 9 bases, with 23 bases between them. Here the CDR3 reads CASRDTHLVLGTIYF. The CDR3 DNA is TGTGCCAGCCGGGACACCCATCTTGTATTGGGCACCATATATTTT.

This chain connects TRBV29-1 to TRBJ1-1, with 9 positions matching TRBD1. The CDR3 spans 13 residues. Germline lookup yields CDR1 SQVTM and CDR2 ANQGSEA. J lost 4 bases, V lost 7 bases, and 7 bases had no gene match. CDR3 loop: CSGIQGAATEAFF. Here the CDR3 DNA reads TGCAGCGGAATACAGGGGGCGGCCACTGAAGCTTTCTTT.

V is TRBV7-8 and J is TRBJ1-6; D remains unclear. The CDR3 length is 15 residues. Germline V gene lookup returns CDR1 SGHVS and CDR2 FQNEAQ. The ends were cut back, 3 bases at V and 9 bases at J, with 15 bases in the middle. CDR3 nucleotide sequence: TGTGCCAGCAGCTTTTTTTTAAAGCCATTTTCACCCCTCCACTTT. Translated, it gives CASSFFLKPFSPLHF.